This T cell receptor (beta chain) was sequenced during a study of blood T cells in healthy people across ages. Germline CDR1 and CDR2: MNHNY and SVGAGI (reference sequence). CDR3 size: 16 residues. Every sample yielded at least 6.5 million isolated PBMCs. Study-wide results and caveats: Age brought a roughly linear fall in TCR beta diversity measured per million T cells.

Concerning this clonotype itself: As yet, its antigen is unknown. At one end the junction does not follow the germline gene, possibly because of a read error.

A second about 7 to 12 cycle PCR used barcoded and J-beta primers. Researchers report that a template-switch adaptor with 12 random nucleotides tagged each cDNA molecule. Using its own MiXCR run on the 5' RACE reads, TCRdb lists one record per CDR3 protein. This table has 1.5 million to 2 million distinct CDR3 sequences, about 30% appearing once. The TCR was taken from a woman aged 25-40 years in good health. This sequence joins TRBV6-6 and TRBJ2-4, with D tentatively TRBD2 (6 bases). Sequences were obtained from blood. The CDR3 protein is CASSPSIGGSKSIQDF. The CDR3, as DNA: TGTGCCAGCAGTCCCTCTATTGGAGGGTCCAAAAGCATTCAGGACTTC.